This T cell receptor (beta chain) came from a study of CD8 T cells in Susac syndrome. A quantity of about 0.5 to 1 ug RNA underwent reverse transcription using random hexamers. TCRdb itself ran the immunoSEQ multiplex PCR reads through MiXCR, one entry per CDR3 protein. There are 160,000 or so distinct CDR3 sequences in the sample; 90% to 95% occur only once, and about 0.15% lies in the top ten. The multiple sclerosis control group consisted of treatment-naive patients whose relapsing-remitting disease, which was either stable or active, fulfilled revised McDonald criteria. J was trimmed by 4 bases and V by 7 bases; bases with no gene match: 19. Germline loops: CDR1 WSHSY, CDR2 SAAADI. The CDR3 runs to 18 residues.

The chain recombines TRBV10-2 with TRBJ1-1, with TRBD1 identical over 9 bases. This clonotype was sampled from a human donor with multiple sclerosis. The sample comprised CD8+ T cells from PBMCs. This CDR3 is CASKALRDRADGGTEAFF. The DNA for the CDR3 is TGCGCCAGCAAAGCCCTCCGGGACAGGGCCGACGGGGGCACTGAAGCTTTCTTT.